Sequencing of this T cell receptor beta chain was carried out in a study of shared clonotypes between healthy human individuals. Note on this clone: Its antigen remains unknown. Relative to the germline gene, one junction end is altered; a read error may explain this.

The CDR3 totals 14 residues. The germline CDR1 and CDR2 sequences are SSHAT and FNYEAQ (reference sequence). Study-level findings and limits: The represented genetic and exposure-history diversity was limited by the small number of donors.

With ten immunoSEQ deep assay plates, unsorted PBMC DNA underwent sequencing. The table came from immunoSEQ multiplex PCR; TCRdb's copy has only in-frame clones and leaves some out. The data show some 510,000 clones, around 74% seen once. None of the donors, who were healthy HIV-negative adults, had recently had acute infections or vaccinations. All donors were Caucasian adults living in Nashville, Tennessee. The V call is TRBV7-7, the J call TRBJ2-3; D is ambiguous. Sequenced: PBMCs. This clonotype was sampled from a woman aged 40 to 50 in good health. Some clones in this sample may be carry-over from other donors' samples. The CDR3 nucleotides read TGTGCTAGCAGCTTAGGCGGATACACAGATACGCAGTATTTT. This translates into CASSLGGYTDTQYF.